This note documents a single T cell receptor (beta chain) sequence. In the authors' workflow: Scientists estimated how many nucleated cells there were by amplifying reference gene primers. TCRdb's copy holds only in-frame clones and misses some; the assay was immunoSEQ multiplex PCR. D and trimming come from the DNA, and the V and J calls and clone size come from that table. This table has about 290,000 clones, around four fifths appearing once. These data come from a study of blood T cell repertoires in COVID-19. Overall study context: Italy, Spain and the United States were the sources of the convalescent and acute COVID-19 samples. PBMCs, B-cell-depleted T cells, or T cells were the source of the cDNA or gDNA that made up the material.

Deletions cut 0 bases from V and 5 bases from J, with 12 bases between. The CDR3 runs to 15 residues. Germline values: CDR1 SGHRS, CDR2 YFSETQ. Sequencing input: peripheral blood. The receptor's source is a woman between 50 and 59 years old with active or convalescent COVID-19. The rearrangement joins TRBV5-1 to TRBJ2-1, with D perhaps TRBD2 (6 bases). The CDR3 DNA is TGCGCCAGCAGCTTGGATGGTAGCGGACACAATGAGCAGTTCTTC. Translated: CASSLDGSGHNEQFF.